Given below is one TCR beta chain in context. Its target is unknown. The trim removed 5 bases at V and 4 bases at J, leaving 10 bases unmatched. The CDR3 covers 15 residues. Germline V CDR1 and CDR2: MNHEY, SMNVEV (reference sequence). The sample belongs to a study of T cell responses to AZD1222 COVID-19 vaccine. The data were produced by immunoSEQ multiplex PCR, yet TCRdb's version contains in-frame clones alone and is incomplete. The data show about 210,000 clones, approximately 94% seen once. Study-wide points: Two AZD1222 administrations were followed by greater Spike-specific TCR breadth and depth. There were mostly white British donors and more females than males, and clonal diversity was possibly underestimated.

The chain employs TRBV27 and TRBJ2-7; TRBD1 aligns across 8 bases. Here the sequenced sample was peripheral blood, taken 28 days after the second dose of the MenACWY control vaccine. The source of this sequence is an adult who received the MenACWY meningococcal vaccine as a control. CDR3: CASSPPDREDYEQYF. The CDR3 DNA follows: TGTGCCAGCAGTCCTCCGGACAGGGAAGATTACGAGCAGTACTTC.